The 4 T cell receptor beta chains listed next were all sequenced from one sample in a study of T-cell memory formation after mild COVID-19. Each CDR3 protein gets one entry after TCRdb re-called the 5' RACE reads with MiXCR. The table shows 450,000 to 650,000 distinct CDR3 sequences, with less than 25% occurring only once. Specimen: PBMCs or a T cell subset sorted from them (not recorded which). These receptors all stem from an adult woman who had mild COVID-19 (a few samples of this study predate the infection). Cell type and time point are not known.

The rearrangement uses TRBV25-1 and TRBJ2-2; D is unclear. Germline values: CDR1 MGHDK, CDR2 SYGVNS. The CDR3 is 16 amino acids. V was pared by 5 bases and J by 1 base, with 14 bases between. CDR3: CASSSTEQRNTGELFF. In nucleotides, the CDR3 is TGTGCCAGCAGTTCCACGGAGCAGCGGAACACCGGGGAGCTGTTTTTT.

In this sample, this clonotype turned up many times. This chain uses TRBV5-4 with TRBJ2-1, with D hard to call. The CDR3 runs to 15 residues. V was trimmed by 3 bases and J by 4 bases, leaving 14 bases between them. Looked up from germline, CDR1 is SGHNT and CDR2 is YYREEE (reference sequence). CDR3 sequence (DNA): TGTGCCAGCAGCTCCGGAACGAACGGATACAATGAGCAGTTCTTC. This codes for CASSSGTNGYNEQFF.

This rearrangement joins TRBV6-1 to TRBJ2-5; unclear D gene. Germline V gene lookup returns CDR1 MNHNS and CDR2 SASEGT. This CDR3 is built from 12 residues. V was pared by 7 bases and J by 4 bases, with 10 bases between. In nucleotides, the CDR3 is TGTGCCAGCACTTTGACCCGAGAGACCCAGTACTTC. Translation gives CASTLTRETQYF.

This clonotype was counted a few times. This sequence joins TRBV5-1 and TRBJ1-1; D gene ambiguous. This CDR3 has 13 residues. Trimming shortened V by 0 bases and J by 4 bases, and 7 bases separated the two germline ends. Germline CDR1 reads SGHRS; CDR2 reads YFSETQ. CDR3 loop: CASSLGLSTEAFF. CDR3 sequence (DNA): TGCGCCAGCAGCTTGGGGTTGAGCACTGAAGCTTTCTTT.